This T cell receptor (beta chain) was found in a study of blood T cell repertoires in COVID-19. Study in general: COVID-19 samples collected from the United States, Italy and Spain covered acute and convalescent phases. Nucleic acid was either cDNA or gDNA, and it came from T cells, B-cell-depleted T cells, or PBMCs.

Germline V gene data show CDR1 as MNHEY and CDR2 as SMNVEV (reference sequence). Trimming removed 6 bases from V and 5 bases from J, with 19 bases in between. The CDR3 is 16 residues long. As processed by the authors: The authors estimated nucleated cell counts from reference gene primer amplification. Generated by immunoSEQ multiplex PCR, the TCRdb table keeps only in-frame clones and is missing some. That table gives V, J and clone size, and the DNA gave D and trimming. Among 60,000 to 90,000 clones listed, approximately 88% were seen once. The J gene is TRBJ2-2, the V gene TRBV27, with D perhaps matching TRBD1 (6 bases). The clonotype originates from a woman older than 75 with active or convalescent COVID-19. The sample was peripheral blood. The CDR3 bases are TGTGCCAGCAGACCTTCGGACAGATTGGGGACCGGGGAGCTGTTTTTT. As protein: CASRPSDRLGTGELFF.